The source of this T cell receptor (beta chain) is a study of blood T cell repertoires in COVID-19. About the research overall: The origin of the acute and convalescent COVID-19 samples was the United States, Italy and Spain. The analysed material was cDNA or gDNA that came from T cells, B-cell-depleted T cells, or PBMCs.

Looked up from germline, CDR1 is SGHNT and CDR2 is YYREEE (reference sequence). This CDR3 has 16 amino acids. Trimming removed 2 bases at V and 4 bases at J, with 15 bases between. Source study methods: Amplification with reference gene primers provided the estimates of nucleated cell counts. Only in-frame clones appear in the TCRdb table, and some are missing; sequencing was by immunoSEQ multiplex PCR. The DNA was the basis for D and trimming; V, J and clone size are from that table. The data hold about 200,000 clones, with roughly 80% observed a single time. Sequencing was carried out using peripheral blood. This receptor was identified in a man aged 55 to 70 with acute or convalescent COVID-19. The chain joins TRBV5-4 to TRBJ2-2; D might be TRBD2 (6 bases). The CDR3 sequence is CASSLYGAGPTGELFF. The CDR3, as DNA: TGTGCCAGCAGCTTATATGGGGCGGGGCCCACCGGGGAGCTGTTTTTT.